The T cell receptor beta chain under discussion was sequenced for a study of blood T cell repertoires in COVID-19. V gave up 3 bases and J gave up 3 bases, with 7 bases separating them. The CDR3 sequence is 13 residues long. CDR1 and CDR2 (germline): MNHNS, SASEGT. Some clones are missing from TCRdb's copy, which holds only in-frame ones; the method was immunoSEQ multiplex PCR. The data contain some 30,000 clones, 90% of them singletons. The genes are TRBV6-1 and TRBJ2-3, with unresolved D. This sequence originates from a man in his 60s with active COVID-19. The sequencing sample was made of peripheral blood. The DNA of the CDR3 is TGTGCCAGCAGTGACGGGTGGACAGATACGCAGTATTTT. This translates into CASSDGWTDTQYF.